This note documents a single T cell receptor (beta chain) sequence. The study drew participants aged roughly 18 to 95 years from 24 US areas. The data belong to a study of blood T cell repertoires in COVID-19. Looking at the study overall: Whether acute or convalescent, the COVID-19 samples came from the United States, Italy and Spain. Nucleic acid was either cDNA or gDNA, and it came from T cells, B-cell-depleted T cells, or PBMCs.

Per the authors' pipeline: Reference gene primer amplification gave estimated nucleated cell counts. Profiled with immunoSEQ multiplex PCR; TCRdb holds only in-frame clones, not every one. V and J calls and clone size are given by that table; D and trimming were obtained from the DNA. The profile shows about 200,000 clones, about four fifths of them singletons. V shed 0 bases, J shed 4 bases, and the junction held 6 bases outside the gene matches. Germline V CDR1 and CDR2: SGHVS, FNYEAQ. This CDR3 has 16 amino acids. The TCR sequence derives from a man in his forties or fifties who had recovered from COVID-19. The chain is built from TRBV7-6 and TRBJ2-5; 9 nucleotides agree with TRBD2. Sequencing used PBMCs or T cells enriched from blood (not recorded which). CDR3 sequence: CASSLAGAGGGETQYF. DNA for the CDR3: TGTGCCAGCAGCTTAGCGGGGGCGGGGGGGGGAGAGACCCAGTACTTC.